This entry describes one T cell receptor (beta chain). The data originate from a study of blood T cell repertoires in COVID-19. Looking at the study overall: Italy, Spain and the United States were the sources of the convalescent and acute COVID-19 samples. Nucleic acid was either cDNA or gDNA, and it came from T cells, B-cell-depleted T cells, or PBMCs.

CDR1 and CDR2 from the germline V gene are SGHTS and YDEGEE. CDR3 length: 16 residues. The ends were cut back, 4 bases at V and 2 bases at J, with 16 bases in the middle. Per the original methods: Amplification with reference gene primers provided the estimates of nucleated cell counts. Sequencing used immunoSEQ multiplex PCR; TCRdb keeps in-frame clones, though not all of them. From that table come the V and J calls and clone size; the DNA was used to work out D and trimming. This sample has approximately 100,000 clones, with 80% to 90% found just once. The sequenced sample was peripheral blood. The rearrangement uses TRBV5-8 and TRBJ2-1, with a tentative D call TRBD1 (6 bases). This TCR was recovered from a woman of 80 years or more with acute or convalescent COVID-19. The CDR3 sequence: CASSGGPRGTYNEQFF. CDR3 sequence (DNA): TGTGCCAGCAGCGGGGGCCCAAGGGGGACCTACAATGAGCAGTTCTTC. Looking up the rest from reference TRBV5-8 and TRBJ2-1 gives the full variable domain: EAGVTQSPTHLIKTRGQQATLRCSPISGHTSVYWYQQALGLGLQFLLWYDEGEERNRGNFPPRFSGRQFPNYSSELNVNALELEDSALYLCASSGGPRGTYNEQFFGPGTRLTVL.